These 27 T cell receptor beta chains originate from one sample sequenced in a study of T cells in Graves' hyperthyroidism and ophthalmopathy. The CDR3 regions of TCR beta were amplified from RNA transcripts. In the first-round RT-PCR of the TCR CDR3, the HTBI primer set was used. TCRdb reprocessed the multiplex PCR reads via MiXCR and lists one record per CDR3 protein. The repertoire has some 440,000 distinct CDR3 sequences, less than 20% of them found once; the top ten carry around 7%. Sequenced: blood. These receptors originate from a woman aged 18-30 years with Graves' hyperthyroidism.

This clonotype has more than one count but fewer than ten. This sequence joins TRBV29-1 and TRBJ2-7, with 7 bases lining up with TRBD1. This CDR3 is built from 14 residues. The J segment lost 0 bases and the V segment lost 6 bases, leaving 8 bases of the junction unmatched. Germline-derived CDR1 and CDR2 are SQVTM and ANQGSEA. The CDR3 nucleotides read TGCAGCGTGCGTACCGGGACAGTCTCCTACGAGCAGTACTTC. Protein sequence: CSVRTGTVSYEQYF.

This clonotype has a count of ten or more. This chain uses TRBV6-6 with TRBJ1-2; D not resolved. V was clipped by 2 bases and J by 0 bases, with 7 bases between them. The CDR3 runs to 14 residues. The germline V gene has CDR1 MNHNY and CDR2 SVGAGI (reference sequence). The CDR3 nucleotides read TGTGCCAGCAGTTACAGTAATACTAACTATGGCTACACCTTC. Translation: CASSYSNTNYGYTF.

This clonotype was seen at least ten times. This rearrangement joins TRBV11-2 to TRBJ2-7; D call uncertain. CDR1 is SGHAT and CDR2 is FQNNGV in the germline V gene. V dropped 3 bases and J dropped 2 bases, with 8 bases sitting between them. The CDR3 consists of 13 residues. DNA of the CDR3: TGTGCCAGCAGCTTCACAAGTACCTACGAGCAGTACTTC. It is translated as CASSFTSTYEQYF.

The chain recombines TRBV6-1 with TRBJ1-3, with D tentatively TRBD1 (6 bases). Germline CDR1 MNHNS, CDR2 SASEGT. The CDR3 loop spans 14 amino acids. V was pared by 5 bases and J by 3 bases, with 11 bases between. CDR3 region: CASSNQGNGNTIYF. The CDR3 region has the DNA TGTGCCAGCAGTAACCAGGGGAATGGAAACACCATATATTTT.

The chain joins TRBV20-1 to TRBJ2-3, with D possibly being TRBD2 (5 bases). Trimming pared 4 bases from V and 2 bases from J, leaving 19 bases between. Germline CDR1 reads DFQATT; CDR2 reads SNEGSKA (reference sequence). The CDR3 has 16 amino acids. The CDR3 coding sequence is TGCAGTGCTACCGATATGACTAAAGCCCCCACAGATACGCAGTATTTT. Translated: CSATDMTKAPTDTQYF.

This clonotype was counted at least ten times. The V gene is TRBV12-3 or TRBV12-4, the J gene TRBJ2-3, with D perhaps being TRBD1 or TRBD2 (5 bases each). The CDR3 is made up of 13 amino acids. Trimming cost V 8 bases and J 3 bases, with 12 bases left between them. As DNA, the CDR3 is TGTGCCAGCGGGGACGTAGGGACAGATACGCAGTATTTT. Translation gives CASGDVGTDTQYF.

This clonotype has at least ten counts. This sequence joins TRBV20-1 and TRBJ2-5; D possibly corresponds to TRBD1 (6 bases). The germline V gene has CDR1 DFQATT and CDR2 SNEGSKA (reference sequence). This CDR3 region has 16 residues. V was trimmed by 4 bases and J by 0 bases, leaving 18 bases between them. The CDR3 here is CSATGGGRGYQETQYF. The CDR3 DNA reads as TGCAGTGCTACAGGTGGGGGCAGGGGTTACCAAGAGACCCAGTACTTC.

This clonotype was seen repeatedly, ten times or more. The J gene is TRBJ2-7, the V gene TRBV7-6, with D tentatively TRBD1 (5 bases). V lost 0 bases and J lost 4, with 25 bases in between. The germline V gene has CDR1 SGHVS and CDR2 FNYEAQ. This CDR3 region has 19 residues. CDR3 protein: CASSLAGPAREVVSYEQYF. Here the CDR3 DNA reads TGTGCCAGCAGCTTAGCGGGGCCCGCTAGAGAGGTTGTGTCATACGAGCAGTACTTC.

This clonotype was found many times. The rearrangement links TRBV20-1 to TRBJ1-4, with a tentative D call TRBD1 (6 bases). The CDR3 is 14 residues long. CDR1 is DFQATT, CDR2 SNEGSKA, per germline (reference sequence). Trimming left V 4 bases short and J 2 bases short, with 11 bases between. CDR3 nucleotides: TGCAGTGCTACGGACAGCCTCACTAATGAAAAACTGTTTTTT. It specifies CSATDSLTNEKLFF.

This clonotype was seen repeatedly, ten times or more. The chain couples TRBV30 to TRBJ2-5; D uncertain. Germline V gene sequence: CDR1 GTSNPN, CDR2 SVGIG (reference sequence). The CDR3 runs to 13 residues. Trimming left V 0 bases short and J 4 bases short, with 9 bases between. This CDR3 is CAWSVGERETQYF. The CDR3 DNA reads TGTGCCTGGAGTGTTGGAGAGAGAGAGACCCAGTACTTC.

This clonotype was picked up a small number of times. With a much larger clone just one base away, this may be a read error. The genes are TRBV11-3 and TRBJ2-2, with D possibly TRBD1 on 6 matching bases. This CDR3 comprises 15 residues. V was pared by 4 bases and J by 0 bases, with 9 bases between. CDR1 SGHNT and CDR2 YENEEA come from the germline V gene. CDR3 DNA sequence: TGTGCCAGCAGCTGGCGGACAGCGAACACCGGGGAGCTGTTTTTT. This translates into CASSWRTANTGELFF.

Comment on this clonotype: A much larger clone differs by one base, so this may be a read error. The chain is built from TRBV29-1 and TRBJ1-1; D is undetermined. The CDR3 runs to 14 residues. V was pared by 2 bases and J by 3 bases, with 13 bases between. Germline values: CDR1 SQVTM, CDR2 ANQGSEA. CDR3 in amino acids: CSVEKRGMDTEAFF. DNA of the CDR3: TGCAGCGTTGAAAAGAGAGGTATGGACACTGAAGCTTTCTTT.

CDR3 loop: CASREPGQGYHGYTF. The CDR3 bases are TGTGCCAGCAGGGAACCGGGACAGGGATATCATGGCTACACCTTC. The chain uses TRBV25-1 and TRBJ1-2; 9 bases match TRBD1. The CDR3 length is 15 residues. The germline gives CDR1 MGHDK, CDR2 SYGVNS. J lost 6 bases, V lost 6 bases, and 11 bases had no gene match.

In this sample, this clonotype turned up many times. The chain uses TRBV7-8 and TRBJ1-2; a possible D gene is TRBD1 (5 bases). V lost 4 bases to trimming and J lost 4 bases, with 19 bases between them. This CDR3 region has 16 residues. The germline CDR1 and CDR2 sequences are SGHVS and FQNEAQ. CDR3 region: CASSSTGRAGGYGYTF. DNA of the CDR3: TGTGCCAGCAGCTCTACAGGCAGGGCGGGGGGCTATGGCTACACCTTC.

This clonotype has just a few counts. The chain is built from TRBV18 and TRBJ2-3, with TRBD1 matching over 9 bases. The CDR3 runs 14 residues. CDR1 is KGHSH, CDR2 LQKENI, per germline. J lost 1 base, V lost 8 bases, and 4 bases had no gene match. In DNA, the CDR3 is TGTGCCAGCCGCTGGACAGGGGGCACAGATACGCAGTATTTT. Translated, it gives CASRWTGGTDTQYF.

This clonotype appeared many times. The gene calls are TRBV7-9 and TRBJ2-3, with D unclear. With 6 bases removed from V and 6 bases from J, the gap between germline ends came to 19 bases. The CDR3 has 15 residues. Germline V gene data show CDR1 as SEHNR and CDR2 as FQNEAQ (reference sequence). The CDR3 DNA reads as TGTGCCAGCAGTCTTCGTCATATTGAGAGGGATACGCAGTATTTT. Translation gives CASSLRHIERDTQYF.

This clonotype has ten or more counts. The chain carries TRBV6-1 and TRBJ1-5; D possibly corresponds to TRBD1 (5 bases). CDR1 and CDR2 (germline): MNHNS, SASEGT. Trimming shortened V by 6 bases and J by 0 bases, and 18 bases separated the two germline ends. The CDR3 consists of 17 residues. DNA for the CDR3: TGTGCCAGCAGGTTGACAGCCGCCTTTTATAGCAATCAGCCCCAGCATTTT. Protein: CASRLTAAFYSNQPQHF.

This sequence joins TRBV20-1 and TRBJ2-1, with TRBD1 identical over 10 bases. Germline assignment: CDR1 DFQATT and CDR2 SNEGSKA (reference sequence). The CDR3 sequence is 14 residues long. J was trimmed by 3 bases and V by 1 base; bases with no gene match: 0. The CDR3: CSARGTGGYNEQFF. The CDR3 nucleotides read TGCAGTGCTAGAGGGACAGGGGGCTACAATGAGCAGTTCTTC.

A remark on this clonotype: A read error is possible here, since a much larger clone lies one base away. J is TRBJ1-5 and V is TRBV10-3; 7 bases are shared with TRBD1. This CDR3 comprises 13 residues. The trim removed 5 bases at V and 6 bases at J, leaving 4 bases unmatched. The V gene's germline CDR1 is ENHRY and CDR2 SYGVKD. Written as DNA, the CDR3 is TGTGCCATCAGTCAGGGGGACAGTCAGCCCCAGCATTTT. Its translation is CAISQGDSQPQHF.

This clonotype was seen many times. J is TRBJ2-1 and V is TRBV18, with D hard to call. Trimming removed 5 bases from V and 5 bases from J, with 16 bases in between. The CDR3 loop spans 15 amino acids. Per the germline V gene, CDR1 is KGHSH and CDR2 is LQKENI. In DNA form, the CDR3 reads TGTGCCAGCTCAACCCTAGACGGCGTTAACAATGAGCAGTTCTTC. Translating it yields CASSTLDGVNNEQFF.

This clonotype was seen ten or more times. V gene TRBV6-1 combines with J gene TRBJ2-1; maybe TRBD2 (5 bases). The V gene lost 6 bases and the J gene lost 10 bases, with 19 bases spanning the gap. CDR3 length: 14 residues. Germline CDR1 is MNHNS and CDR2 is SASEGT. This CDR3 reads CASRRGSGSGEQFF. In nucleotides, the CDR3 is TGTGCCAGCAGGAGAGGGTCGGGATCTGGAGAGCAGTTCTTC.

This clonotype came up many times. Here the CDR3 DNA reads TGTGCCGGACAGGAGATTAACAATGAAAAACTGTTTTTT. As protein: CAGQEINNEKLFF. V usage is TRBV28 and J usage is TRBJ1-4; TRBD1 aligns across 7 bases. Germline V gene lookup returns CDR1 MDHEN and CDR2 SYDVKM. The trim removed 11 bases at V and 5 bases at J, leaving 8 bases unmatched. This CDR3 spans 13 amino acids.

In the case of this clonotype: Mismatch with germline at one junction end may stem from a read error. The V gene is TRBV6-2 or TRBV6-3, the J gene TRBJ2-1; TRBD2 agrees at 7 bases. This CDR3 spans 15 amino acids. Germline CDR1 is MNHEY and CDR2 is SVGEGT. The CDR3 coding sequence is TGTGCCAGCAGTCCCCCTAGAGCTAGCGGCAATGAGCCGTTCTTC. It is translated as CASSPPRASGNEPFF.

This clonotype has a count of ten or more. The V gene is TRBV13, the J gene TRBJ2-7, with 7 nucleotides matching TRBD1. The ends lost 5 bases at V and 6 bases at J; junction bases unmatched: 7. Germline assignment: CDR1 PRHDT and CDR2 FYEKMQ (reference sequence). The CDR3 length is 13 residues. The CDR3 region is CASSPRGRIEQYF. The CDR3 nucleotides read TGTGCCAGCAGCCCTAGGGGGCGGATCGAGCAGTACTTC.

This clonotype occurred many times. The J gene is TRBJ1-1, the V gene TRBV6-1, with D possibly matching TRBD1 (6 bases). Germline CDR1 reads MNHNS; CDR2 reads SASEGT. This CDR3 is 15 amino acids long. Trimming took off 5 bases at V and 1 base at J, with 14 bases between the two ends. The CDR3 DNA reads as TGTGCCAGCAGTCCCCCGGGACAACCGAACACTGAAGCTTTCTTT. Translated, it gives CASSPPGQPNTEAFF.

This rearrangement joins TRBV27 to TRBJ2-7, with 10 bases aligning to TRBD2. With V trimmed by 8 bases and J by 7 bases, 17 bases remained unmatched. Germline values: CDR1 MNHEY, CDR2 SMNVEV (reference sequence). The CDR3 consists of 16 residues. The CDR3 DNA reads TGTGCCAGCGGGGGTCCTAGCGGGAGCCTGAGGGGGGAGCAGTACTTC. Residues: CASGGPSGSLRGEQYF.

This clonotype was counted at least ten times. The chain couples TRBV2 to TRBJ1-5; D gene ambiguous. CDR3 size: 13 residues. V lost 2 bases, J lost 9 bases, and 11 bases lay in between. Germline values: CDR1 SNHLY, CDR2 FYNNEI. The CDR3, as DNA: TGTGCCAGCAGTGAACCAAATGGAAGGCCCCAGCATTTT. Encoded protein: CASSEPNGRPQHF.